Given below is one T cell receptor beta chain in context. This clone's antigen is unknown. Base qualities are not at hand, and no much larger clone is one base apart. Inclusive of the bounding cysteine and phenylalanine, the CDR3 is 13 residues long. This entry keeps only the CDR3 DNA: 39 bases, framed from base 1. Looking up the germline V gene (reference sequence) yields CDR1 SEHNR and CDR2 FQNEAQ. V loses 3 bases, J loses 4 bases, and the germline ends lie 7 bases apart. TCRbeta CDR3 regions were amplified from genomic DNA using the immunoSEQ Assay, a bias-controlled multiplex PCR. The original pipeline was this. The number of nucleated cells in each sample was estimated from the amplification of reference gene primers within the assay. Sequence reads were collapsed and filtered to measure the absolute abundance of every unique TCRbeta CDR3 rearrangement. For each sample, productive Simpson clonality was calculated by taking the square root of Simpson's diversity index across productive rearrangements. The clones in this table, taken by TCRdb from immuneACCESS, are in-frame only. Not every clone is retained; where verified, under half of the shortfall comes from an unresolved V gene, and the cause of the rest is unknown. V and J calls and clone size follow that table, whereas D and trimming were derived from the DNA. For this sample there are approximately 62,000 clones; under 85% appear just once. The ten top clones hold about 6% of the sample.

Collaborating institutions collected whole blood in K2EDTA tubes following their own protocols. For TCRbeta analysis, collaborators shipped samples as frozen whole blood, isolated PBMCs, or DNA extracted from either of those sample types. This entry is derived from a study of blood T cell repertoires in COVID-19 (dated by TCRdb to the early 2020s). About the study as a whole: The collaborator samples originated in the United States, Italy and Spain and spanned the acute and convalescent phases of COVID-19. The prospective study material was composed of cDNA or gDNA derived from T cells, B-cell-depleted T cells, or PBMCs. Subjects who had been exposed to COVID-19, were actively infected with it, or had recovered from it provided the deeply sampled blood TCRbeta repertoires that made up the dataset. A freely available public database, intended as a resource for researchers studying the immune response to SARS-CoV-2, is where the repertoires were released. The samples were drawn from two sources: the first 160 participants of the ongoing ImmuneRACE study, and fewer than 1,500 subjects contributed by 6 global collaborators. Sample metadata almost always included a de-identified subject ID, COVID-19 status, age in years and sex. Where available, HLA class I and class II types were obtained from metadata supplied by the sample provider rather than from assay-based typing. What the research found in general, with its limitations: The quantity of clinical and demographic metadata differed by source and by participant and was supplied without curation.

The chain is encoded by TRBV7-9 joined to TRBJ1-5; no D gene is confidently identified. This TCR came from a woman in her 50s with active or convalescent COVID-19. Sequenced: peripheral blood. The CDR3 loop reads CASSFGENQPQHF. The bases are TGTGCCAGCAGCTTTGGAGAAAATCAGCCCCAGCATTTT.